In its sample, the clone carrying this TCR beta chain was seen once. These data originate in a study of blood T cell repertoires in COVID-19. Study summary: Researchers got acute and convalescent COVID-19 samples from the United States, Italy and Spain. The cDNA or gDNA used as material had been derived from T cells, B-cell-depleted T cells, or PBMCs.

V shed 5 bases and J 7 bases; nucleotides not matched to a gene: 15. Germline CDR1 is MNHEY and CDR2 is SMNVEV (reference sequence). The CDR3 covers 16 residues. Profiled with immunoSEQ multiplex PCR; TCRdb holds only in-frame clones, not every one. This sample yields around 140,000 clones, of which under 90% are seen a single time; approximately 9.1% belongs to the top ten. The chain uses TRBV27 and TRBJ1-2; 8 positions agree with TRBD1. Input material: peripheral blood. This TCR came from a woman aged 60-70 years with active or convalescent COVID-19. DNA of the CDR3: TGTGCCAGCAGTCCGCATAGTAGGACAGGGATTGGTGGCTACACCTTC. It translates to CASSPHSRTGIGGYTF.